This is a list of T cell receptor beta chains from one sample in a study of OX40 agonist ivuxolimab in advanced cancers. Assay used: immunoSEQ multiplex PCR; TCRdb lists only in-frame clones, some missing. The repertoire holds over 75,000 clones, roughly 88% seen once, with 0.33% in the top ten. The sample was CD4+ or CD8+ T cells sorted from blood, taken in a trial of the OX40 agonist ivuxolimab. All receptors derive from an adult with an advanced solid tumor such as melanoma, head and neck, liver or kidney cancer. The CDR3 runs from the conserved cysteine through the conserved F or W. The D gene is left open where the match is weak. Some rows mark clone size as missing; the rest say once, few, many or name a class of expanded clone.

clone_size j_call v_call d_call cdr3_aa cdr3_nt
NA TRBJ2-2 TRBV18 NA CASSPGGTYGELFF TGTGCCAGCTCACCGGGCGGGACCTACGGGGAGCTGTTTTTT
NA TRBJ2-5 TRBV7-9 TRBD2 CASSLAISGIETQYF TGTGCCAGCAGCTTAGCGATTAGCGGGATAGAGACCCAGTACTTC
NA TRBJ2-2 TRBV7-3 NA CASSFGQIPGELFF TGTGCCAGCAGCTTCGGACAGATCCCCGGGGAGCTGTTTTTT
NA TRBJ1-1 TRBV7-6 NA CASSSRREMGTEAFF TGTGCCAGCAGCTCGAGACGGGAGATGGGCACTGAAGCTTTCTTT
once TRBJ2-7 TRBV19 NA CASSIDFLSSYEQYF TGTGCCAGTAGTATAGACTTCCTCAGCTCCTACGAGCAGTACTTC
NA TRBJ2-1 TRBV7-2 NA CASSPRRESNEQFF TGTGCCAGCTCCCCTCGCCGGGAGAGCAATGAGCAGTTCTTC
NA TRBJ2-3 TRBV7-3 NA CASSSRQGLAGSTDTQYF TGTGCCAGCAGCTCACGACAGGGTCTAGCGGGTAGCACAGATACGCAGTATTTT
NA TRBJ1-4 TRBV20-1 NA CSARKNEKLFF TGCAGTGCTAGAAAGAATGAAAAACTGTTTTTT
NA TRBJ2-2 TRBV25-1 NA CASSAGGGRAGELFF TGTGCCAGCAGTGCTGGAGGGGGGAGGGCCGGGGAGCTGTTTTTT
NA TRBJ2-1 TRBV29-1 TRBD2 CRTSGRLAGGLGNEQFF TGCCGCACTTCAGGTCGACTAGCGGGAGGGCTAGGCAATGAGCAGTTCTTC
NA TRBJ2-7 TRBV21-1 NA CAIPSPGEDYEQYF TGTGCCATCCCCAGCCCAGGGGAGGACTACGAGCAGTACTTC
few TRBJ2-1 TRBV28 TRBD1 CASSFSGQGYDEQFF TGTGCCAGCAGTTTTTCCGGACAGGGATATGATGAGCAGTTCTTC
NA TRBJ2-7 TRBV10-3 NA CAISEIHSSYEQYF TGTGCCATCAGTGAAATTCACAGCTCCTACGAGCAGTACTTC
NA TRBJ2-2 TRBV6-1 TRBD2 CASIVPGGFTGELFF TGTGCCAGCATTGTTCCGGGAGGGTTCACCGGGGAGCTGTTTTTT
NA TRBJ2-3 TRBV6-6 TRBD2 CANVGGADTQYF TGTGCCAACGTCGGGGGGGCAGATACGCAGTATTTT
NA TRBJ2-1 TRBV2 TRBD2 CASSEYASGNYNEQFF TGTGCCAGCAGTGAATACGCTAGCGGGAACTACAATGAGCAGTTCTTC
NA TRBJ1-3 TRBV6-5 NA CASSYSLSGAGNTIYF TGTGCCAGCAGTTACTCTTTGTCAGGAGCTGGAAACACCATATATTTT
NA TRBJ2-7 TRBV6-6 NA CASSRQYEQYF TGTGCCAGCAGTCGACAGTACGAGCAGTACTTC
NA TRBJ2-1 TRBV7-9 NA CASSLGLGREQFF TGTGCCAGCAGCCTCGGACTCGGAAGGGAGCAGTTCTTC
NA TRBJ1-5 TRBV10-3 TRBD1 CAISEEVGGAQPQHF TGTGCCATCAGTGAGGAGGTAGGGGGCGCCCAGCCCCAGCATTTT
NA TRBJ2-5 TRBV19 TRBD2 CASGSGLAVQETQYF TGTGCCAGCGGAAGTGGCCTAGCGGTCCAAGAGACCCAGTACTTC
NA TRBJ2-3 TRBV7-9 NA CASTPGDTDTQYF TGTGCCAGCACCCCTGGGGACACAGATACGCAGTATTTT
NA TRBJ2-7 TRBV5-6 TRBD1 CASSTYPGQVVSEQYF TGTGCCAGCAGCACGTACCCGGGACAGGTTGTTTCCGAGCAGTACTTC
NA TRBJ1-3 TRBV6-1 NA CASLRNSYTGNTIYF TGTGCCAGCCTCAGAAACTCGTATACCGGAAACACCATATATTTT
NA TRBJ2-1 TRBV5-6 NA CASSLVRDNNEQFF TGTGCCAGCAGCCTTGTTAGGGACAACAATGAGCAGTTCTTC
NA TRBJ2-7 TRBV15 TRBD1 CATSRFTGTGSLYEQYF TGTGCCACCAGCAGATTCACCGGGACAGGGTCTTTGTACGAGCAGTACTTC
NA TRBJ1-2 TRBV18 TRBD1 CASSPINQAGTGISGYTF TGTGCCAGCTCACCAATCAATCAGGCGGGGACAGGGATTAGTGGCTACACCTTC
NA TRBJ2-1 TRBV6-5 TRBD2 CASSLTSGRAFNEQFF TGTGCCAGCAGTTTAACTAGCGGGAGGGCCTTCAATGAGCAGTTCTTC
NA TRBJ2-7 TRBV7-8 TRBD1 CASSLAGGTGGAYEQYF TGTGCCAGCAGCTTAGCGGGAGGGACAGGGGGCGCCTACGAGCAGTACTTC